The 18 T cell receptor beta chains below were found in one sample sequenced in a study of shared clonotypes between healthy human individuals. Libraries were prepared by immunoSEQ multiplex PCR; TCRdb keeps only in-frame clonotypes and omits some of them. The sample holds around 2.5 million clones; 93% are singletons and the top ten take approximately 0.37%. Material: naive CD4+ T cells from PBMCs. Subset in this sample: CD45RA+ positively selected. All receptors derive from a man aged 18 to 29 in good health. Some clones in this sample may be carry-over from other donors' samples.

A note on this clone: The sample holds other DNA sequences that translate to the same CDR3. V is TRBV7-9 and J is TRBJ2-5, with D possibly being TRBD2 (6 bases). Germline CDR1 SEHNR, CDR2 FQNEAQ (reference sequence). Trimming took off 6 bases at V and 2 bases at J, with 13 bases between the two ends. The CDR3 extends over 14 amino acids. CDR3 DNA: TGTGCCAGCAGTCTCGAGCGGGTGCAAGAGACCCAGTACTTC. Residues: CASSLERVQETQYF.

V and J are TRBV6-1 and TRBJ1-4; D is unclear. Per germline, CDR1 MNHNS and CDR2 SASEGT. V lost 3 bases and J 0 bases, leaving 11 bases between the germline ends. This CDR3 is built from 16 residues. CDR3 protein: CASSDYRCATNEKLFF. The CDR3 DNA sequence: TGTGCCAGCAGTGATTATAGATGTGCAACTAATGAAAAACTGTTTTTT.

The V and J genes are TRBV18 and TRBJ1-1, with D possibly matching TRBD1 (5 bases). Deletions cut 2 bases from V and 6 bases from J, with 16 bases between. The CDR3 length is 15 residues. In germline, CDR1 is KGHSH, CDR2 LQKENI. CDR3 in DNA: TGTGCCAGCTCACCATTCGGGCAGGGTGTAGCTGAAGCTTTCTTT. This gives the protein CASSPFGQGVAEAFF.

CDR3 nucleotides: TGTGCCATCAGTGAGAGGTTGACTAGCGGTTCCTACGAGCAGTACTTC. Translating it yields CAISERLTSGSYEQYF. V and J are TRBV10-3 and TRBJ2-7; 9 bases match TRBD2. The CDR3 loop spans 16 amino acids. The germline gives CDR1 ENHRY, CDR2 SYGVKD. Trimming removed 2 bases from V and 1 base from J; junction bases left unmatched: 6.

The gene calls are TRBV20-1 and TRBJ2-3, with D uncertain. CDR1 and CDR2 (germline): DFQATT, SNEGSKA (reference sequence). Trimming pared 5 bases from V and 8 bases from J, leaving 11 bases between. CDR3 size: 11 residues. The CDR3 DNA follows: TGCAGTGCTTCCATAGTCGGTACGCAGTATTTT. Its translation: CSASIVGTQYF.

The gene calls are TRBV5-1 and TRBJ1-2; no clear D gene. The CDR3 extends over 13 amino acids. Trimming removed 2 bases from V and 8 bases from J, with 13 bases in between. Germline assignment: CDR1 SGHRS and CDR2 YFSETQ. CDR3 DNA: TGCGCCAGCAGCTTTAATAGGGAAACCGGCTACACCTTC. Its protein product is CASSFNRETGYTF. The full variable domain, in which reference TRBV5-1 and TRBJ1-2 provide the parts outside the CDR3, is KAGVTQTPRYLIKTRGQQVTLSCSPISGHRSVSWYQQTPGQGLQFLFEYFSETQRNKGNFPGRFSGRQFSNSRSEMNVSTLELGDSALYLCASSFNRETGYTFGSGTRLTVV.

The rearrangement links TRBV7-9 to TRBJ1-1; unclear D gene. The CDR3 has 13 amino acids. Trimming took off 0 bases at V and 7 bases at J, with 9 bases between the two ends. Germline values: CDR1 SEHNR, CDR2 FQNEAQ (reference sequence). The CDR3 region is CASSLAASREAFF. The CDR3 bases are TGTGCCAGCAGCTTAGCGGCATCTCGTGAAGCTTTCTTT.

This sequence joins TRBV28 and TRBJ2-2; D not resolved. V lost 2 bases to trimming and J lost 4 bases, with 8 bases between them. Germline lookup yields CDR1 MDHEN and CDR2 SYDVKM. The CDR3 runs to 14 residues. The CDR3 sequence: CASSLPGTTGELFF. The CDR3 DNA follows: TGTGCCAGCAGTTTACCGGGTACCACCGGGGAGCTGTTTTTT. The full variable domain, its missing parts supplied by reference TRBV28 and TRBJ2-2, is DVKVTQSSRYLVKRTGEKVFLECVQDMDHENMFWYRQDPGLGLRLIYFSYDVKMKEKGDIPEGYSVSREKKERFSLILESASTNQTSMYLCASSLPGTTGELFFGEGSRLTVL.

The chain links TRBV5-5 to TRBJ2-1; D call uncertain. This CDR3 has 16 amino acids. Looked up from germline, CDR1 is SGHKS and CDR2 is YYEKEE (reference sequence). Trimming left V 3 bases short and J 2 bases short, with 15 bases between. CDR3: CASSSRTDFTYNEQFF. In nucleotides, the CDR3 is TGTGCCAGCAGCTCCCGCACAGATTTCACCTACAATGAGCAGTTCTTC.

CDR3 coding DNA: TGTGCCAGCAGCTTACTTAGCGGGAGACAGGGTGAGCAGTTCTTC. Its protein product is CASSLLSGRQGEQFF. The V call is TRBV7-2, the J call TRBJ2-1; TRBD2 aligns across 9 bases. Germline V lookup: CDR1 SGHTA, CDR2 FQGNSA. This CDR3 is built from 15 residues. Trimming removed 2 bases from V and 9 bases from J; junction bases left unmatched: 8.

The chain is built from TRBV6-6 and TRBJ2-7; D not certain. Germline CDR1 MNHNY, CDR2 SVGAGI (reference sequence). Trimming took off 0 bases at V and 9 bases at J, with 21 bases between the two ends. The CDR3 sequence is 16 residues long. Here the CDR3 DNA reads TGTGCCAGCAGTTACTCCTCCGGGCCGGCACGCTCTGGGCAGTACTTC. Protein: CASSYSSGPARSGQYF.

V and J are TRBV28 and TRBJ2-1, with 8 bases lining up with TRBD2. J was trimmed by 5 bases and V by 8 bases; bases with no gene match: 14. The CDR3 is 16 amino acids. CDR1 and CDR2 (germline): MDHEN, SYDVKM. The CDR3 spells CASRYPSGSGDNEQFF. The CDR3, as DNA: TGTGCCAGCCGCTACCCTAGTGGTAGCGGGGACAATGAGCAGTTCTTC.

The V gene is TRBV29-1, the J gene TRBJ2-5, with a possible D match to TRBD1 (6 bases). Germline CDR1 and CDR2: SQVTM and ANQGSEA. The CDR3 is 14 residues long. Trimming pared 3 bases from V and 4 bases from J, leaving 15 bases between. The CDR3 DNA reads as TGCAGCGTTGAGGCGGCCGGGACAACAGAGACCCAGTACTTC. Translation gives CSVEAAGTTETQYF.

This chain connects TRBV18 to TRBJ2-7; the D gene is possibly TRBD1 (6 bases). This CDR3 has 15 residues. The V gene's germline CDR1 is KGHSH and CDR2 LQKENI. The V end lost 4 bases, the J end lost 1 base, and 14 bases lay between the germline ends. CDR3 loop: CASSLLGTRSYEQYF. DNA of the CDR3: TGTGCCAGCTCACTGCTCGGGACAAGGTCCTACGAGCAGTACTTC.

The chain links TRBV30 to TRBJ1-2; D gene uncertain. The CDR3 is 12 residues long. The germline V gene has CDR1 GTSNPN and CDR2 SVGIG (reference sequence). V dropped 7 bases and J dropped 1 base, with 10 bases sitting between them. CDR3 in amino acids: CASGRNNYGYTF. CDR3 bases: TGTGCCTCAGGCCGGAATAACTATGGCTACACCTTC. Combining the CDR3 with reference TRBV30 and TRBJ1-2 gives the whole variable domain SQTIHQWPATLVQPVGSPLSLECTVEGTSNPNLYWYRQAAGRGLQLLFYSVGIGQISSEVPQNLSASRPQDRQFILSSKKLLLSDSGFYLCASGRNNYGYTFGSGTRLTVV.

The chain recombines TRBV29-1 with TRBJ2-1, with 10 bases fitting TRBD2. This CDR3 contains 14 residues. Losses at the gene ends were 8 bases for V and 4 bases for J; bases not matched to a gene: 8. From germline, CDR1 is SQVTM and CDR2 ANQGSEA. The CDR3 reads CSSDPLAGYNEQFF. The CDR3 DNA reads as TGCAGCTCAGACCCACTAGCGGGATACAATGAGCAGTTCTTC.

The chain couples TRBV7-9 to TRBJ1-1; perhaps TRBD1 as D (5 bases). The CDR3 has 16 amino acids. The V and J ends lost 1 base and 9 bases respectively, with 21 bases between them. Germline CDR1 reads SEHNR; CDR2 reads FQNEAQ (reference sequence). CDR3 nucleotides: TGTGCCAGCAGCTTAGGGGCAGGGCAAGGAATTAGTAAAGCTTTCTTT. Translating it yields CASSLGAGQGISKAFF. The complete variable domain, with remaining parts taken from reference TRBV7-9 and TRBJ1-1, reads DTGVSQNPRHKITKRGQNVTFRCDPISEHNRLYWYRQTLGQGPEFLTYFQNEAQLEKSRLLSDRFSAERPKGSFSTLEIQRTEQGDSAMYLCASSLGAGQGISKAFFGQGTRLTVV.

This chain links TRBV5-1 with TRBJ1-4, with D unclear. The CDR3 is 15 amino acids. Germline CDR1 and CDR2: SGHRS and YFSETQ. Trimming shortened V by 1 base and J by 8 bases, and 15 bases separated the two germline ends. The chain's CDR3 is CASSLIGSGGEKLFF. In DNA form, the CDR3 reads TGCGCCAGCAGCTTGATAGGGTCAGGCGGGGAAAAACTGTTTTTT. Full variable domain (remainder filled in from reference TRBV5-1 and TRBJ1-4): KAGVTQTPRYLIKTRGQQVTLSCSPISGHRSVSWYQQTPGQGLQFLFEYFSETQRNKGNFPGRFSGRQFSNSRSEMNVSTLELGDSALYLCASSLIGSGGEKLFFGSGTQLSVL.